The TCR beta chain described here comes from a study of blood T cell repertoires in COVID-19. Background on the study: In each case, the material was cDNA or gDNA derived from T cells, B-cell-depleted T cells, or PBMCs.

Data came from immunoSEQ multiplex PCR; TCRdb stores just in-frame clones and leaves some out. The sample lists 130,000 or so clones; around 81% were seen once. The germline gives CDR1 SQVTM, CDR2 ANQGSEA. CDR3 length: 13 residues. The V end was cut by 5 bases, the J end by 5 bases, with 15 bases between. This chain connects TRBV29-1 to TRBJ2-5; the D gene is possibly TRBD2 (5 bases). Source material: peripheral blood. The clonotype originates from a woman aged 60 to 75 with active or convalescent COVID-19. The CDR3 region has the DNA TGCAGCGTTAGGAAAGGGCCGGGGGAGACCCAGTACTTC. This translates into CSVRKGPGETQYF.